This TCR beta chain was captured in a study of cytomegalovirus exposure and HLA in healthy donors. Regarding the study as a whole: The authors later found most CMV-associated TCR beta chains appeared HLA-restricted. The likely origin of a cluster of highly shared sequence variants was a sequencing artifact. Investigators reported fewer than 200 TCR beta chains as tied to cytomegalovirus.

The CDR3 is 12 amino acids. V dropped 4 bases and J dropped 5 bases, with 5 bases sitting between them. Germline values: CDR1 MDHEN, CDR2 SYDVKM. The PCR made use of 60 Vbeta and 13 Jbeta primers. Here immunoSEQ multiplex PCR was the method, and the copy in TCRdb shows in-frame clones only, minus some. This table holds 150,000 to 200,000 clones, about 82% found once. Note on this clone: Its antigen remains unknown.

The chain joins TRBV28 to TRBJ2-2; no reliable D call. Sequencing used PBMCs. The sequence was obtained from a man younger than 35 in good health and CMV-seronegative. CDR3 sequence: CASSSMTGELFF. CDR3 in DNA: TGTGCCAGCAGTTCCATGACCGGGGAGCTGTTTTTT. The complete variable domain, with remaining parts taken from reference TRBV28 and TRBJ2-2, reads DVKVTQSSRYLVKRTGEKVFLECVQDMDHENMFWYRQDPGLGLRLIYFSYDVKMKEKGDIPEGYSVSREKKERFSLILESASTNQTSMYLCASSSMTGELFFGEGSRLTVL.